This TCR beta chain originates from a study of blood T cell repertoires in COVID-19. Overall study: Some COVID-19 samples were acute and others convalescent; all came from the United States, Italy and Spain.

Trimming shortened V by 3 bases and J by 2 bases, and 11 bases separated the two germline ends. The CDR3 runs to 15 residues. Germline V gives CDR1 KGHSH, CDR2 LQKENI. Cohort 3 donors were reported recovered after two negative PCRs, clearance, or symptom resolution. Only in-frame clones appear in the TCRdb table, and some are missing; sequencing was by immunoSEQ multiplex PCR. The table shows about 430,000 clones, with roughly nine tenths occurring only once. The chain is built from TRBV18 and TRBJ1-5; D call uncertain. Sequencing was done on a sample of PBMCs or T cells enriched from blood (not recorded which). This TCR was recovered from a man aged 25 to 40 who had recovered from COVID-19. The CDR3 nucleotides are TGTGCCAGCTCACCCGGAGCCGGAGGCAATCAGCCCCAGCATTTT. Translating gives CASSPGAGGNQPQHF.